This T cell receptor (beta chain) was sequenced for a study of T cells expressing NK-cell markers. Study overall: All TCR beta repertoires analysed originated from sorted CD3+CD56+NKG2C+, CD3+CD56+NKG2C- and CD3+CD56-NKG2C+ T cells. The authors sequenced eight donors, of whom seven were HCMV-seropositive and one was seronegative.

The germline V gene has CDR1 MGHRA and CDR2 YSYEKL. This CDR3 has 16 residues. Findings of the study overall: Of CD8+ T cells, about 1.0-8% belonged to dominant NKG2C+ clonotypes in five to seven donors. In a handful of donors, dominant clonotypes made up about 25-60.1% of CD3+CD56-NKG2C+ cells.

TCRdb reprocessed the 5' RACE reads, keeping one entry per CDR3 protein, no DNA. The sample holds fewer than 550,000 distinct CDR3 sequences. A note on this clonotype: The antigen remains undetermined.

The chain carries TRBV4-1 and TRBJ2-5; with no DNA, the TCRdb D assignment of TRBD2 cannot be verified. The TCR was taken from a woman aged 45-59 years in good health. The sequenced sample was blood T cells: a sorted CD56 or NKG2C T cell subset, CD4+ or CD8+ T cells, or bulk PBMC T cells (not recorded which). The CDR3 spells CASSQVGAGGAETQYF.